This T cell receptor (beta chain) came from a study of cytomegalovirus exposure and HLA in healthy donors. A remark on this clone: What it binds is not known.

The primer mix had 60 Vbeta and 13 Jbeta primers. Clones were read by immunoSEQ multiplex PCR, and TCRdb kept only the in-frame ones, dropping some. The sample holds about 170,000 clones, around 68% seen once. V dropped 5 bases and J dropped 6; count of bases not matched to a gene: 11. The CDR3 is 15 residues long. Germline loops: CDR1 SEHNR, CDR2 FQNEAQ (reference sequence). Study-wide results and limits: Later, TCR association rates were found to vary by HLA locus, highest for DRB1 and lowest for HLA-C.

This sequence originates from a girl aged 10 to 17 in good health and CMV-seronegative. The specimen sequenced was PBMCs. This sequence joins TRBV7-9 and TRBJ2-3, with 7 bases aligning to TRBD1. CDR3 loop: CASSADRSFGDTQYF. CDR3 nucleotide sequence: TGTGCCAGCAGCGCGGACAGGTCGTTCGGTGATACGCAGTATTTT.